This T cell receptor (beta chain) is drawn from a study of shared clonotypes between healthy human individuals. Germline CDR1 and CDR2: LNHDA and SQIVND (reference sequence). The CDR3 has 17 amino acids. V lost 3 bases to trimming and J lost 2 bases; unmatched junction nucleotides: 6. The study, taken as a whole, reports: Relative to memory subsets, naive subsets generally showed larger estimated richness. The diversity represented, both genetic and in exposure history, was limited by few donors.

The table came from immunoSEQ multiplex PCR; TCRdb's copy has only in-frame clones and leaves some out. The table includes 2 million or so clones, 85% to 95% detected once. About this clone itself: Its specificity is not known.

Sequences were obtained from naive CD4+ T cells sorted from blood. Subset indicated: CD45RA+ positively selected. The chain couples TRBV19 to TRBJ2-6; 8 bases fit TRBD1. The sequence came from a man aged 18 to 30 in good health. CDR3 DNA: TGTGCCAGTAGTATGAGCAGGGGGCTACCTGGGGCCAACGTCCTGACTTTC. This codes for CASSMSRGLPGANVLTF.